This T cell receptor beta chain was captured in a study of response to subunit inactivated influenza vaccine. TCRdb recomputed calls from the RT-PCR reads with MiXCR, one row per CDR3 protein. The repertoire holds over 750,000 distinct CDR3 sequences, with about 20% as singletons. Trimming shortened V by 5 bases and J by 0 bases, and 13 bases separated the two germline ends. This CDR3 region has 15 residues. Germline CDR1 and CDR2: MNHEY and SVGEGT. The TCR sequence derives from a man in his forties or fifties who received an inactivated influenza vaccine. The chain uses TRBV6-2 or TRBV6-3 and TRBJ1-1; maybe TRBD1 (6 bases). The sample consisted of PBMCs from blood, taken around 5 days after vaccination. CDR3 DNA: TGTGCCAGCAGTACCCCAGGGGTTATGAACACTGAAGCTTTCTTT. It is translated as CASSTPGVMNTEAFF.